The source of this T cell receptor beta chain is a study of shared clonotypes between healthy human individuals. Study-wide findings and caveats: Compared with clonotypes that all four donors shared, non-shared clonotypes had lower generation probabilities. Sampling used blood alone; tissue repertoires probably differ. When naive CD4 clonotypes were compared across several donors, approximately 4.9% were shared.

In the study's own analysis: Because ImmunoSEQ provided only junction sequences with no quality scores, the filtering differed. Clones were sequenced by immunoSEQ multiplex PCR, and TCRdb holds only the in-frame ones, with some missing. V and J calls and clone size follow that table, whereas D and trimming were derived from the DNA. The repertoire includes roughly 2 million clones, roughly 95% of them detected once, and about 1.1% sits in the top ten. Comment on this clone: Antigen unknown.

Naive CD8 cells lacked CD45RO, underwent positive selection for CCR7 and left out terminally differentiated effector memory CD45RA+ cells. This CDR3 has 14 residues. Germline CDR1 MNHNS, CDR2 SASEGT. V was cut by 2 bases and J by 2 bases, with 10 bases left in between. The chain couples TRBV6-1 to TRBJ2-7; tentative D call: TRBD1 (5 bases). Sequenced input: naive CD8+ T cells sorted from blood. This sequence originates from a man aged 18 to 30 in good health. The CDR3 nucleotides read TGTGCCAGCAGTGAATTTCAAGGGGCCTACGAGCAGTACTTC. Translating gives CASSEFQGAYEQYF.